This TCR beta chain was profiled in a study of response to subunit inactivated influenza vaccine. To note about this clonotype: As yet, its antigen is unknown.

Notes on the study in general: With each seasonal influenza vaccination, the authors suggested, few new T cells are recruited.

TCRdb re-derived calls from the RT-PCR reads in MiXCR, one entry per CDR3 protein. The table records 550,000 to 650,000 distinct CDR3 sequences, approximately 12% of them present only once. This CDR3 comprises 14 residues. CDR1 is ENHRY and CDR2 is SYGVKD in the germline V gene. Trimming pared 6 bases from V and 2 bases from J, leaving 12 bases between. V gene TRBV10-3 combines with J gene TRBJ2-3, with D maybe TRBD1 (7 bases). The sequence derives from a man between 45 and 60 years old who received an inactivated influenza vaccine. The material was PBMCs from blood, obtained on the day of vaccination. CDR3 coding DNA: TGTGCCATCAGCCAGGGGGGTAACACAGATACGCAGTATTTT. It codes for CAISQGGNTDTQYF.